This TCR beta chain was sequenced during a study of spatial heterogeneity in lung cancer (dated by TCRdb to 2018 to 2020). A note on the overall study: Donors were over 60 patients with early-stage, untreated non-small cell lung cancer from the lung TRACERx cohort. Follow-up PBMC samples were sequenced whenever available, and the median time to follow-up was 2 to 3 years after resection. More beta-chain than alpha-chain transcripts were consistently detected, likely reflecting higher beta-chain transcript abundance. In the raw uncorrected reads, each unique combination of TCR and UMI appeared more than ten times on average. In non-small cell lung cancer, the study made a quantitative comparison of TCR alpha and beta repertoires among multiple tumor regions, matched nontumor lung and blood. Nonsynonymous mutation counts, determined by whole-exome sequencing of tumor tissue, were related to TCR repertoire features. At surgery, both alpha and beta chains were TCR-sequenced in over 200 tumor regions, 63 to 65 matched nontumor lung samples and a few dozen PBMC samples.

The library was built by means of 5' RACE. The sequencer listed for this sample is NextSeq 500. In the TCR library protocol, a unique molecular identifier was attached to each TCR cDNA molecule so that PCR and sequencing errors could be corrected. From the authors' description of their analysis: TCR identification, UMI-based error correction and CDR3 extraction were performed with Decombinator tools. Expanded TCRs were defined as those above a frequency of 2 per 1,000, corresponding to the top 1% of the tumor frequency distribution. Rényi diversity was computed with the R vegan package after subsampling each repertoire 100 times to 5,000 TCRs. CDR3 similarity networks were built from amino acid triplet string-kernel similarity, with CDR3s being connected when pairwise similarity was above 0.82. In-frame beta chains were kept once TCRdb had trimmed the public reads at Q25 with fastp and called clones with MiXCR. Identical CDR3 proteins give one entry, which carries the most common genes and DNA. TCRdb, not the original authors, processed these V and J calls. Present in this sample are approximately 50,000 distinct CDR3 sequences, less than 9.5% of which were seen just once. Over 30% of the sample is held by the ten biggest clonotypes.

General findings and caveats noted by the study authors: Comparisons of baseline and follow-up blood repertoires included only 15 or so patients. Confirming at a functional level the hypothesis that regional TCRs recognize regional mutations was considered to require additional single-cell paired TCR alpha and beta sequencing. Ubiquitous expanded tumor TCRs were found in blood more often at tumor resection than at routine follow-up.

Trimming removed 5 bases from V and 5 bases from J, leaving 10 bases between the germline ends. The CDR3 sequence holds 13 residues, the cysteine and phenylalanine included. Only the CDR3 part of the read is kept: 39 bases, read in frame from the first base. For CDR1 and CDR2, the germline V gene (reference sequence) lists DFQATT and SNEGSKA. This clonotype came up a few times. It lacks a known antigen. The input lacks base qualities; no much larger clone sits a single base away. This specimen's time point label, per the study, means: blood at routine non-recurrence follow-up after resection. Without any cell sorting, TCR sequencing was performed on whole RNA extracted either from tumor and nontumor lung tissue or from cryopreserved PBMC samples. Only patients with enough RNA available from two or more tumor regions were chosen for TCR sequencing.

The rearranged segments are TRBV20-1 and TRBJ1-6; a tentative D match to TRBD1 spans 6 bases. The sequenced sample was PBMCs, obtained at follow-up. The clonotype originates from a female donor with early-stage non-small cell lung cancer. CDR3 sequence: CSARNRDNSPLHF. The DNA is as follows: TGCAGTGCTCGAAACAGGGATAATTCACCCCTCCACTTT.